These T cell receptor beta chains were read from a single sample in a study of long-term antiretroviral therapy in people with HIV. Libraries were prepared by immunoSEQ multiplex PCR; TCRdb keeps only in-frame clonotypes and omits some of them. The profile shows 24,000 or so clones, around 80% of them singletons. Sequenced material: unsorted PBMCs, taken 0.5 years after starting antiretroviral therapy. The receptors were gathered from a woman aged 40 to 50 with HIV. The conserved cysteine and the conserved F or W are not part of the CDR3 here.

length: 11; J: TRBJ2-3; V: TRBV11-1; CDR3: ASSLDSEDTQY
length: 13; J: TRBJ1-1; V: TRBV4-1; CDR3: ASSPRTEMNTEAF
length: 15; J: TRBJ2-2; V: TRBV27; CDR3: ASSLSLVTGGPGELF
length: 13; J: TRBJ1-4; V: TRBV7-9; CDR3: ASSLLGAREEKLF
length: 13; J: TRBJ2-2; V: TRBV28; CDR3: ASSLGQGAGGELF
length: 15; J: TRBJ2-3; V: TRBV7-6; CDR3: ASSPNGASGGTDTQY
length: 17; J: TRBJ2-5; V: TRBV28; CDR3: ASSSLWASGRDSPETQY
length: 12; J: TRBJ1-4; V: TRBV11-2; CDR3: ASRRPGTNEKLF
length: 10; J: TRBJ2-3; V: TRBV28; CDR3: ASSQLADTQY
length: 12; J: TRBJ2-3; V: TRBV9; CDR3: ASSVDSDTDTQY
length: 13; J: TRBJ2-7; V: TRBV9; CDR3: ASSAFPQGTYEQY
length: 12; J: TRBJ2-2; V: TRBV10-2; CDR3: ATKTGGNTGELF
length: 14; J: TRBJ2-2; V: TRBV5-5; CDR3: ASSLAIRGPPGELF
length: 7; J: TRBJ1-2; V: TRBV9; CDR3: ASVPGYT
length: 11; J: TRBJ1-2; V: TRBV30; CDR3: AWDTGGGGGYT
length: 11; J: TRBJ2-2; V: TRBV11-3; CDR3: ASSLDGTGELF
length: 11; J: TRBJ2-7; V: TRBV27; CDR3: ASSLAGSYEQY
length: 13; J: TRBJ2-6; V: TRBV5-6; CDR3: ASSFRHSGANVLT
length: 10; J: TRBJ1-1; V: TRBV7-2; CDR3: ASSPLNTEAF